What follows describes a single TCR beta chain. Its antigen remains unknown. Every bit of the isolated RNA underwent reverse transcription, so sequencing read expressed TCRB transcripts. Some 3.6 million reads on average were seen across naive, central memory and regulatory T cell samples. The repertoire was sequenced with immunoSEQ multiplex PCR; TCRdb's copy has only in-frame clones and lacks some. This table holds about 280,000 clones, about 15% found once. This sample was included in a study of beta chain features in type 1 diabetes. The CDR3 has 13 residues. J gave up 7 bases and V 3 bases, and 1 base lay outside the gene matches. Germline-derived CDR1 and CDR2 are SEHNR and FQNEAQ (reference sequence). CD45RO/CCR7/CD25/CD127/CD95/CD27 sorting isolated CD4+ naive, central memory, regulatory and stem cell-like memory cells. Study-wide findings and caveats: Compared to healthy donors, patients appeared to have naive, central memory and Treg TCRB repertoires that were more alike. In every one of the four CD4+ subsets, TCRB CDR3s were moderately but significantly shorter in Type 1 diabetes patients.

This TCR was sampled from a man younger than 35 with type 1 diabetes. The sequenced sample was naive CD4+ T cells from blood. This chain links TRBV7-9 with TRBJ2-4; 9 bases align to TRBD1. The CDR3: CASSFGQGNIQYF. The CDR3 coding sequence is TGTGCCAGCAGCTTCGGACAGGGGAACATTCAGTACTTC.